A selection of T cell receptor beta chains follows, all from one sample in a study of regulatory T cells in long-lasting Graves disease. TCRdb reprocessed the multiplex PCR reads with MiXCR, giving one entry per CDR3 protein. The table lists 250,000 or so distinct CDR3 sequences, 20% of them singletons, with over 11% in the top ten. The sample here was peripheral blood mononuclear cells (PBMCs), taken at new diagnosis, from a patient treated with antithyroid drugs. The receptors were sampled from a female donor with Graves disease. Each CDR3 is given with its conserved first and last residue. A D gene is named only where the DNA matches it firmly.

CDR3aa: CASNPRVGSDTQYF
d_gene: NA
v_gene: TRBV6-2/TRBV6-3

CDR3aa: CASRGPVQETQYF
d_gene: NA
v_gene: TRBV2

CDR3aa: CASSPRTLNTEAFF
d_gene: NA
v_gene: TRBV7-2

CDR3aa: CASSLPSEGYTF
d_gene: NA
v_gene: TRBV5-1

CDR3aa: CASSEDREANIQYF
d_gene: NA
v_gene: TRBV5-1

CDR3aa: CASSEFWQYGYTF
d_gene: NA
v_gene: TRBV25-1

CDR3aa: CASSLVTGHEQYF
d_gene: NA
v_gene: TRBV11-2

CDR3aa: CSASGDSVTEAFF
d_gene: NA
v_gene: TRBV20-1

CDR3aa: CATGTGGTQETQYF
d_gene: TRBD1
v_gene: TRBV10-3

CDR3aa: CASSEAQNVASTDTQYF
d_gene: NA
v_gene: TRBV6-1

CDR3aa: CASKNGQGALEQYF
d_gene: TRBD1
v_gene: TRBV7-2

CDR3aa: CASSLGTGTSGTDTQYF
d_gene: TRBD2
v_gene: TRBV13

CDR3aa: CSAPNRDKGIEQFF
d_gene: NA
v_gene: TRBV20-1

CDR3aa: CSVSVSRQETQYF
d_gene: NA
v_gene: TRBV29-1

CDR3aa: CAISEPSGRAYNEQFF
d_gene: TRBD2
v_gene: TRBV10-3

CDR3aa: CASSLAGGATEAFF
d_gene: TRBD1
v_gene: TRBV5-6

CDR3aa: CASSQEPFSGNTIYF
d_gene: NA
v_gene: TRBV4-3

CDR3aa: CSAGSGTPYEQYF
d_gene: NA
v_gene: TRBV20-1

CDR3aa: CASSDYGPNEQFF
d_gene: NA
v_gene: TRBV7-2

CDR3aa: CASGVQETQYF
d_gene: NA
v_gene: TRBV12-3/TRBV12-4

CDR3aa: CASSKGDRGRSPLHF
d_gene: TRBD1
v_gene: TRBV19

CDR3aa: CASSLRTSTNEKLFF
d_gene: NA
v_gene: TRBV19

CDR3aa: CASSPIPPHSTDTQYF
d_gene: NA
v_gene: TRBV28

CDR3aa: CASSPGDTNTGELFF
d_gene: NA
v_gene: TRBV5-4

CDR3aa: CASSLQGFREGRHEQYF
d_gene: TRBD2
v_gene: TRBV5-1

CDR3aa: CSATNQGSGGELFF
d_gene: NA
v_gene: TRBV20-1

CDR3aa: CASSKLAGGPGGEQFF
d_gene: TRBD2
v_gene: TRBV5-1

CDR3aa: CASSQDDWYSGNTIYF
d_gene: NA
v_gene: TRBV3-1

CDR3aa: CSVCQREDLSYNEQFF
d_gene: TRBD2
v_gene: TRBV20-1

CDR3aa: CASSDTGGGETQYF
d_gene: TRBD1
v_gene: TRBV7-8

CDR3aa: CASSRTLYEQYF
d_gene: NA
v_gene: TRBV3-1

CDR3aa: CSVEPFQGDEQFF
d_gene: NA
v_gene: TRBV29-1

CDR3aa: CASSYLGTSGGPGAGELFF
d_gene: TRBD2
v_gene: TRBV6-5

CDR3aa: CSVWVSSSYEQYF
d_gene: NA
v_gene: TRBV29-1

CDR3aa: CSARGAQGTYTEAFF
d_gene: TRBD1
v_gene: TRBV20-1

CDR3aa: CSARGPSETQYF
d_gene: NA
v_gene: TRBV20-1

CDR3aa: CASSSQRESSDTQYF
d_gene: TRBD2
v_gene: TRBV6-5

CDR3aa: CASSSTGVNTEAFF
d_gene: NA
v_gene: TRBV6-2/TRBV6-3

CDR3aa: CSVEGRQVNTEAFF
d_gene: NA
v_gene: TRBV29-1

CDR3aa: CASSPGQILDTQYF
d_gene: NA
v_gene: TRBV12-3/TRBV12-4

CDR3aa: CASTEGRAGANVLTF
d_gene: TRBD2
v_gene: TRBV6-1

CDR3aa: CSAPSFYNEQFF
d_gene: NA
v_gene: TRBV20-1

CDR3aa: CASSFGTGQDTQYF
d_gene: TRBD1
v_gene: TRBV12-3/TRBV12-4

CDR3aa: CASRESGQPQHF
d_gene: NA
v_gene: TRBV6-2/TRBV6-3

CDR3aa: CAWSYGTSNQPQHF
d_gene: NA
v_gene: TRBV30

CDR3aa: CATSDTRGLYGYTF
d_gene: NA
v_gene: TRBV24-1

CDR3aa: CAWRGTSGTDTQYF
d_gene: TRBD2
v_gene: TRBV30

CDR3aa: CAWARTRNQPQHF
d_gene: NA
v_gene: TRBV30

CDR3aa: CASSPSPLNEQFF
d_gene: NA
v_gene: TRBV7-9

CDR3aa: CASSREASGRNTEAFF
d_gene: NA
v_gene: TRBV4-1